The 24 T cell receptor beta chains reported below all come from one sample, sequenced in a study of shared clonotypes between healthy human individuals. Profiling relied on immunoSEQ multiplex PCR, and the TCRdb table lists in-frame clones only, not all of them. The data show some 1 million clones, about 75% seen once. Source material: memory CD4+ T cells sorted from blood. Subset defined: CD45RA-negative fraction. These receptors originate from a man aged 18-30 years in good health.

J is TRBJ1-5 and V is TRBV5-1, with D perhaps TRBD1 (5 bases). V was pared by 3 bases and J by 2 bases, with 15 bases between. This CDR3 has 16 residues. CDR1 is SGHRS, CDR2 YFSETQ, per germline. CDR3 DNA sequence: TGCGCCAGCAGCTCGGGGCCTCTGGGCGGCAATCAGCCCCAGCATTTT. Its protein product is CASSSGPLGGNQPQHF.

This chain connects TRBV7-8 to TRBJ2-3; D unclear. Germline CDR1 is SGHVS and CDR2 is FQNEAQ. With 6 bases removed from V and 2 bases from J, the gap between germline ends came to 15 bases. The CDR3 loop spans 15 amino acids. The CDR3 DNA follows: TGTGCCAGCAGTGGAGCGAGCATGACCACAGATACGCAGTATTTT. It is translated as CASSGASMTTDTQYF.

J is TRBJ2-7 and V is TRBV28; D is undetermined. CDR1 is MDHEN, CDR2 SYDVKM, per germline. The CDR3 runs to 13 residues. Trimming left V 7 bases short and J 4 bases short, with 14 bases between. This CDR3 is CASTHPLTYEQYF. The CDR3 DNA reads TGTGCCAGCACCCACCCTCTGACTTACGAGCAGTACTTC.

The CDR3 DNA follows: TGTGCCAGCAGCATATATACAGGTTCCAAGGAGCAGTTCTTC. This codes for CASSIYTGSKEQFF. The chain employs TRBV11-2 and TRBJ2-1, with D perhaps matching TRBD1 (5 bases). This CDR3 region has 14 residues. Germline CDR1 and CDR2: SGHAT and FQNNGV. V lost 5 bases, J lost 10 bases, and 18 bases lay in between.

The gene calls are TRBV18 and TRBJ2-5; 9 bases match TRBD2. J gave up 5 bases and V 0 bases, and 10 bases lay outside the gene matches. Germline values: CDR1 KGHSH, CDR2 LQKENI. This CDR3 is 17 amino acids long. The CDR3 reads CASSPPTSGGGRETQYF. The CDR3, as DNA: TGTGCCAGCTCACCACCGACTAGCGGAGGTGGCCGGGAGACCCAGTACTTC.

J is TRBJ2-3 and V is TRBV29-1; D is unclear. The V gene lost 7 bases and the J gene lost 2 bases, with 7 bases spanning the gap. Germline V gene sequence: CDR1 SQVTM, CDR2 ANQGSEA. This CDR3 region has 11 residues. The CDR3 is CSATDTDTQYF. The DNA for the CDR3 is TGCAGCGCGACCGACACAGATACGCAGTATTTT.

The chain carries TRBV15 and TRBJ1-5, with unresolved D. Germline V gives CDR1 LNHNV, CDR2 YYDKDF (reference sequence). The CDR3 runs 12 residues. V lost 5 bases to trimming and J lost 5 bases, with 7 bases between them. CDR3 nucleotide sequence: TGTGCCACCAGCGAACCCTATCAGCCCCAGCATTTT. It is translated as CATSEPYQPQHF.

The V gene is TRBV5-1, the J gene TRBJ1-5, with D possibly TRBD1 on 6 matching bases. The germline V gene encodes CDR1 SGHRS and CDR2 YFSETQ. This CDR3 comprises 17 residues. V gave up 4 bases and J gave up 2 bases, with 19 bases separating them. CDR3 in amino acids: CASSRYEPGHRNQPQHF. In DNA, the CDR3 is TGCGCCAGCAGCCGATACGAACCGGGACACCGCAATCAGCCCCAGCATTTT.

The CDR3: CASSALSTSGGPQYF. The CDR3 DNA follows: TGTGCCAGCAGTGCTCTCTCGACTAGCGGGGGGCCCCAGTACTTC. The rearrangement uses TRBV6-5 and TRBJ2-7; 13 positions match TRBD2. V dropped 5 bases and J dropped 10; count of bases not matched to a gene: 11. The CDR3 runs 15 residues. Germline values: CDR1 MNHEY, CDR2 SVGAGI.

This clone showed up just a few times. J is TRBJ1-2 and V is TRBV28, with 8 bases aligning to TRBD1. The CDR3 runs to 15 residues. Per germline, CDR1 MDHEN and CDR2 SYDVKM. J lost 8 bases, V lost 6 bases, and 14 bases had no gene match. CDR3 region: CASSRAGGASRGYTF. The CDR3 DNA reads as TGTGCCAGCAGCCGGGCAGGGGGCGCATCGAGGGGCTACACCTTC.

The rearrangement links TRBV5-1 to TRBJ2-5; 7 bases line up with TRBD2. From germline, CDR1 is SGHRS and CDR2 YFSETQ. Germline trimming cut 4 bases from V and 1 base from J; bases unmatched to any gene: 4. The CDR3 runs to 14 residues. The CDR3 sequence is CASSTAGVQETQYF. For the CDR3, the DNA is TGCGCCAGCAGCACTGCGGGGGTCCAAGAGACCCAGTACTTC. The full variable domain, rest sourced from reference TRBV5-1 and TRBJ2-5, is KAGVTQTPRYLIKTRGQQVTLSCSPISGHRSVSWYQQTPGQGLQFLFEYFSETQRNKGNFPGRFSGRQFSNSRSEMNVSTLELGDSALYLCASSTAGVQETQYFGPGTRLLVL.

The chain carries TRBV5-5 and TRBJ2-7; a weak D match, TRBD2 (5 bases). This CDR3 is 15 amino acids long. Germline V gene data show CDR1 as SGHKS and CDR2 as YYEKEE (reference sequence). The V and J ends lost 3 bases and 5 bases respectively, with 18 bases between them. CDR3 nucleotide sequence: TGTGCCAGCAGCTCACCAGGTGGAGGTGCCGACGAGCAGTACTTC. Translation: CASSSPGGGADEQYF.

The chain recombines TRBV7-8 with TRBJ2-5; 10 positions agree with TRBD2. Germline CDR1 and CDR2: SGHVS and FQNEAQ. The ends lost 2 bases at V and 5 bases at J; junction bases unmatched: 5. The CDR3 loop spans 15 amino acids. The CDR3 nucleotides are TGTGCCAGCAGCTTATATCCTAGCGGGAGCGAGACCCAGTACTTC. This gives the protein CASSLYPSGSETQYF. The entire variable domain, with the rest obtained from reference TRBV7-8 and TRBJ2-5, is as follows: GAGVSQSPRYKVAKRGQDVALRCDPISGHVSLFWYQQALGQGPEFLTYFQNEAQLDKSGLPSDRFFAERPEGSVSTLKIQRTQQEDSAVYLCASSLYPSGSETQYFGPGTRLLVL.

V is TRBV6-4 and J is TRBJ1-2, with 9 positions matching TRBD1. This CDR3 spans 13 amino acids. The germline gives CDR1 MRHNA, CDR2 SNTAGT. V dropped 4 bases and J dropped 5; count of bases not matched to a gene: 2. The DNA of the CDR3 is TGTGCCAGCAGTGCGGACAGGGGTTATGGCTACACCTTC. Translated: CASSADRGYGYTF.

The sample holds a few counts of this clone. CDR3 DNA: TGCAGTGCTATTTCCCAAGAGACCCAGTACTTC. Encoded protein: CSAISQETQYF. This chain links TRBV20-1 with TRBJ2-5, with D unresolved. Germline V gives CDR1 DFQATT, CDR2 SNEGSKA (reference sequence). The V gene lost 4 bases and the J gene lost 1 base, with 4 bases spanning the gap. There are 11 residues in the CDR3.

Comments on this clone: Distinct nucleotide sequences in the sample also encode this CDR3. V usage is TRBV18 and J usage is TRBJ2-1, with D perhaps matching TRBD2 (6 bases). V gave up 2 bases and J gave up 5 bases, with 10 bases separating them. From germline, CDR1 is KGHSH and CDR2 LQKENI. The CDR3 covers 14 residues. The CDR3 bases are TGTGCCAGCTCACCAGGGGGAGGTGACAATGAGCAGTTCTTC. Its translation is CASSPGGGDNEQFF.

This sequence joins TRBV27 and TRBJ1-6; D is possibly TRBD1 (6 bases). Germline V gene data show CDR1 as MNHEY and CDR2 as SMNVEV (reference sequence). Trimming pared 2 bases from V and 7 bases from J, leaving 12 bases between. The CDR3 runs to 15 residues. CDR3 loop: CASSLRQGRNSPLHF. The CDR3 DNA sequence: TGTGCCAGCAGTTTACGCCAGGGGCGCAATTCACCCCTCCACTTT.

Only a few counts were recorded for this clone. The CDR3 DNA is TGTGCCAGCAGCCCCCTAGTCGGGGAGCTGTTTTTT. Translating it yields CASSPLVGELFF. V and J are TRBV11-2 and TRBJ2-2; D uncertain. Per germline, CDR1 SGHAT and CDR2 FQNNGV. CDR3 length: 12 amino acids. V was pared by 5 bases and J by 7 bases, with 8 bases between. The full variable domain, rest sourced from reference TRBV11-2 and TRBJ2-2, is EAGVAQSPRYKIIEKRQSVAFWCNPISGHATLYWYQQILGQGPKLLIQFQNNGVVDDSQLPKDRFSAERLKGVDSTLKIQPAKLEDSAVYLCASSPLVGELFFGEGSRLTVL.

The rearrangement links TRBV19 to TRBJ2-5, with D possibly being TRBD2 (5 bases). V shed 6 bases and J shed 4 bases, with 12 bases lying between them. The CDR3 has 13 amino acids. Germline CDR1 reads LNHDA; CDR2 reads SQIVND (reference sequence). The CDR3 bases are TGTGCCAGTAGCTCCGCGGGTCGAGAGACCCAGTACTTC. It codes for CASSSAGRETQYF.

This sequence joins TRBV5-6 and TRBJ2-6; perhaps TRBD2 as D (6 bases). The V and J ends lost 0 bases and 0 bases respectively, with 10 bases between them. The CDR3 spans 17 residues. Germline V gives CDR1 SGHDT, CDR2 YYEEEE. CDR3 protein: CASSLVNGGSGANVLTF. The CDR3 bases are TGTGCCAGCAGCTTGGTTAACGGGGGCTCTGGGGCCAACGTCCTGACTTTC. Supplemented by reference TRBV5-6 and TRBJ2-6, the full variable domain reads DAGVTQSPTHLIKTRGQQVTLRCSPKSGHDTVSWYQQALGQGPQFIFQYYEEEERQRGNFPDRFSGHQFPNYSSELNVNALLLGDSALYLCASSLVNGGSGANVLTFGAGSRLTVL.

This chain links TRBV20-1 with TRBJ2-5; no definite D call. The V and J ends lost 7 bases and 5 bases respectively, with 11 bases between them. Looked up from germline, CDR1 is DFQATT and CDR2 is SNEGSKA (reference sequence). The CDR3 extends over 11 amino acids. The CDR3 DNA reads TGCAGTGTGAATAGTTACGAGACCCAGTACTTC. This sequence encodes CSVNSYETQYF.

V is TRBV9 and J is TRBJ2-5; D is undetermined. The CDR3 consists of 14 residues. Per germline, CDR1 SGDLS and CDR2 YYNGEE. Trimming removed 0 bases at V and 2 bases at J, with 8 bases between. In DNA form, the CDR3 reads TGTGCCAGCAGCGTAGGAGACTGGCAAGAGACCCAGTACTTC. This codes for CASSVGDWQETQYF.

This clone was seen many times. CDR3 nucleotide sequence: TGTGCCAGCTCAGAAACAGGGCATAGCAATGAGCAGTTCTTC. It yields the protein CASSETGHSNEQFF. The chain uses TRBV18 and TRBJ2-1, with D tentatively TRBD1 (6 bases). Trimming left V 5 bases short and J 6 bases short, with 14 bases between. There are 14 residues in the CDR3. Germline values: CDR1 KGHSH, CDR2 LQKENI.

This chain links TRBV6-5 with TRBJ2-7, with 7 bases aligning to TRBD1. The CDR3 loop spans 14 amino acids. CDR1 and CDR2 from the germline V gene are MNHEY and SVGAGI. J gave up 5 bases and V 4 bases, and 8 bases lay outside the gene matches. The CDR3 sequence: CASSLQGLVHEQYF. The CDR3 DNA reads as TGTGCCAGCAGTTTACAGGGGTTAGTCCACGAGCAGTACTTC.